Listed below are T cell receptor beta chains from one sample, sequenced in a study of response to subunit inactivated influenza vaccine. MiXCR, run by TCRdb on the RT-PCR reads, gives a single entry per CDR3 protein. This table holds fewer than 750,000 distinct CDR3 sequences, around 15% found once. This material consisted of PBMCs from blood, taken about 11 days after vaccination. The source is a man between 50 and 59 years old who received an inactivated influenza vaccine. CDR3s include the opening cysteine and the closing phenylalanine or tryptophan. A D gene is named only where the DNA matches it firmly. Clone size is given for some rows only: seen once, a few or many times, or a class if the clone is expanded.

clone size | D gene | J gene | V gene | CDR3 protein | CDR3 DNA
many | NA | TRBJ2-5 | TRBV7-2 | CASSLGFQETQYF | TGTGCCAGCAGCTTAGGCTTCCAAGAGACCCAGTACTTC
few | TRBD1 | TRBJ2-7 | TRBV10-2 | CASTVDRTGVSNGEQYF | TGCGCCAGCACCGTTGATCGGACAGGGGTGTCGAACGGCGAGCAGTACTTC
NA | NA | TRBJ2-1 | TRBV20-1 | CSAIPASEQFF | TGCAGTGCTATCCCCGCTTCGGAGCAGTTCTTC
NA | NA | TRBJ1-6 | TRBV20-1 | CSARAISSYNSPLHF | TGCAGTGCTAGGGCAATCAGCTCCTATAATTCACCCCTCCACTTT
few | NA | TRBJ1-5 | TRBV7-9 | CASSLIDSNQPQHF | TGTGCCAGCAGCTTAATCGACAGCAATCAGCCCCAGCATTTT
many | TRBD1 | TRBJ2-1 | TRBV11-2 | CASSETTGGSYNEQFF | TGTGCCAGCAGCGAAACGACAGGGGGCTCCTACAATGAGCAGTTCTTC
few | NA | TRBJ2-2 | TRBV7-9 | CASSQLRGSTGELFF | TGTGCCAGCAGCCAACTACGAGGATCCACCGGGGAGCTGTTTTTT
many | TRBD2 | TRBJ2-3 | TRBV9 | CASSRQLAGGTDTQYF | TGTGCCAGCAGCAGACAACTAGCGGGGGGCACAGATACGCAGTATTTT
once | TRBD1 | TRBJ1-1 | TRBV4-1 | CASSQATGQVNTEAFF | TGCGCCAGCAGCCAAGCTACGGGACAGGTGAACACTGAAGCTTTCTTT
NA | TRBD1 | TRBJ2-1 | TRBV7-8 | CASSGPWDRDDNEQFF | TGTGCCAGCAGCGGACCCTGGGACAGGGATGACAATGAGCAGTTCTTC
few | TRBD2 | TRBJ2-7 | TRBV20-1 | CSARDAGGSSYEQYF | TGCAGTGCTAGAGACGCGGGAGGGAGCTCCTACGAGCAGTACTTC
few | NA | TRBJ2-3 | TRBV5-1 | CASSLEGGDTQYF | TGCGCCAGCAGCTTGGAGGGCGGGGATACGCAGTATTTT
NA | NA | TRBJ1-1 | TRBV9 | CASSVAGGNTEAFF | TGTGCCAGCAGCGTAGCGGGGGGGAACACTGAAGCTTTCTTT
few | TRBD2 | TRBJ2-1 | TRBV4-3 | CASSQGASGYNEQFF | TGCGCCAGCAGCCAAGGCGCTAGCGGATACAATGAGCAGTTCTTC
few | NA | TRBJ1-5 | TRBV6-5 | CASSSQGYSNQPQHF | TGTGCCAGCAGTTCACAAGGGTATAGCAATCAGCCCCAGCATTTT
NA | NA | TRBJ2-5 | TRBV7-2 | CASSPFTLETQYF | TGTGCCAGCAGCCCCTTTACGTTGGAGACCCAGTACTTC
NA | NA | TRBJ2-1 | TRBV7-9 | CASSLAQGNYNEQFF | TGTGCCAGCAGCTTAGCTCAGGGGAATTACAATGAGCAGTTCTTC
many | NA | TRBJ1-6 | TRBV27 | CASSYRSSYNSPLHF | TGTGCCAGCAGCTATCGGAGCTCCTATAATTCACCCCTCCACTTT
few | TRBD2 | TRBJ2-7 | TRBV6-5 | CASSYSTGGGGYEQYF | TGTGCCAGCAGTTACTCGACGGGAGGGGGAGGTTACGAGCAGTACTTC
NA | TRBD2 | TRBJ2-5 | TRBV11-2 | CASSLVLAEQETQYF | TGTGCCAGCAGCTTAGTCCTAGCGGAACAAGAGACCCAGTACTTC
NA | NA | TRBJ2-2 | TRBV15 | CATSSRVRRWTGELFF | TGTGCCACCAGCAGCCGGGTCCGTCGATGGACCGGGGAGCTGTTTTTT
NA | NA | TRBJ1-5 | TRBV7-8 | CASSKPSHPQHF | TGTGCCAGCAGCAAGCCCTCCCATCCCCAGCATTTT
many | NA | TRBJ1-5 | TRBV2 | CASSGGYTSNQPQHF | TGTGCCAGCAGTGGTGGCTACACTAGCAATCAGCCCCAGCATTTT
NA | NA | TRBJ2-1 | TRBV12-3/TRBV12-4 | CASSFSLLEQFF | TGTGCCAGCAGTTTTTCTCTCCTTGAGCAGTTCTTC
NA | TRBD2 | TRBJ2-7 | TRBV5-1 | CASRQGTSGGTYEQYF | TGCGCCAGCAGACAAGGGACTAGCGGGGGTACCTACGAGCAGTACTTC
few | NA | TRBJ2-6 | TRBV5-6 | CASSFPISGANVLTF | TGTGCCAGCAGCTTTCCGATCTCTGGGGCCAACGTCCTGACTTTC
NA | TRBD2 | TRBJ2-7 | TRBV20-1 | CSAPAREGSYEQYF | TGCAGTGCTCCGGCGCGGGAGGGTTCCTACGAGCAGTACTTC
few | NA | TRBJ1-4 | TRBV20-1 | CSAPNIRANEKLFF | TGCAGTGCGCCGAACATACGCGCTAATGAAAAACTGTTTTTT
NA | NA | TRBJ1-1 | TRBV29-1 | CSVDPTNTEAFF | TGCAGCGTTGACCCGACGAACACTGAAGCTTTCTTT
many | TRBD1 | TRBJ1-2 | TRBV11-1 | CASSSYSLGTGVNYGYTF | TGTGCCAGCAGCTCTTACTCACTCGGGACAGGGGTTAACTATGGCTACACCTTC
few | NA | TRBJ2-5 | TRBV20-1 | CSATDSGGPGGETQYF | TGCAGTGCTACCGACTCGGGGGGGCCAGGGGGAGAGACCCAGTACTTC
few | NA | TRBJ2-5 | TRBV7-9 | CASSLARQATFQETQYF | TGTGCCAGCAGCTTAGCGAGACAGGCCACTTTCCAAGAGACCCAGTACTTC
NA | TRBD2 | TRBJ2-3 | TRBV11-3 | CASSPYPGGPDTQYF | TGTGCCAGCAGCCCTTATCCGGGAGGGCCGGATACGCAGTATTTT
few | NA | TRBJ2-3 | TRBV28 | CATTFGFTDTQYF | TGTGCCACGACTTTCGGCTTCACGGATACGCAGTATTTT
many | TRBD2 | TRBJ2-1 | TRBV28 | CASSFPLAGVSYNEQFF | TGTGCCAGCAGTTTCCCGCTAGCGGGAGTCTCCTACAATGAGCAGTTCTTC
many | NA | TRBJ2-2 | TRBV9 | CASSPSRAGTGELFF | TGTGCCAGCAGCCCAAGCAGGGCCGGCACCGGGGAGCTGTTTTTT
NA | NA | TRBJ1-3 | TRBV5-1 | CASSLDGGINTIYF | TGCGCCAGCAGCTTGGACGGGGGGATAAACACCATATATTTT
few | TRBD2 | TRBJ2-5 | TRBV6-2/TRBV6-3 | CASSYLLGGGDEETQYF | TGTGCCAGCAGTTACCTCTTGGGCGGGGGGGATGAAGAGACCCAGTACTTC
NA | NA | TRBJ2-1 | TRBV6-2/TRBV6-3 | CASSYSIGGQFF | TGTGCCAGCAGTTACTCGATAGGTGGGCAGTTCTTC
NA | NA | TRBJ2-7 | TRBV10-3 | CAISDEVVAYEQYF | TGTGCCATCAGTGACGAAGTCGTGGCCTACGAGCAGTACTTC
NA | NA | TRBJ2-1 | TRBV19 | CASSTPGLNNEQFF | TGTGCCAGTAGTACCCCGGGCCTCAACAATGAGCAGTTCTTC
NA | TRBD2 | TRBJ2-4 | TRBV5-1 | CASSEGLAGPAKNIQYF | TGCGCCAGCAGTGAGGGACTAGCGGGGCCAGCCAAAAACATTCAGTACTTC
many | NA | TRBJ2-4 | TRBV5-1 | CASSLAAGHIAKNIQYF | TGCGCCAGCAGCTTGGCCGCGGGGCACATAGCCAAAAACATTCAGTACTTC
NA | NA | TRBJ2-1 | TRBV28 | CASSRPLGFPLKNSYNEQFF | TGTGCCAGCAGCCGCCCCCTAGGGTTTCCATTAAAAAACTCCTACAATGAGCAGTTCTTC
few | NA | TRBJ1-6 | TRBV20-1 | CSARDGQYNSPLHF | TGCAGTGCTAGAGATGGACAGTATAATTCACCCCTCCACTTT
NA | TRBD2 | TRBJ2-2 | TRBV11-3 | CASSSPVGGDTGELFF | TGTGCCAGCAGCTCCCCTGTCGGGGGGGACACCGGGGAGCTGTTTTTT
few | NA | TRBJ1-5 | TRBV10-2 | CASRGEGFNQPQHF | TGCGCCAGCCGTGGGGAGGGGTTCAATCAGCCCCAGCATTTT
few | NA | TRBJ2-7 | TRBV20-1 | CSARDPAVSSYEQYF | TGCAGTGCTAGAGACCCAGCGGTAAGCTCCTACGAGCAGTACTTC
few | NA | TRBJ2-4 | TRBV20-1 | CSARVGVKNIQYF | TGCAGTGCTAGAGTTGGGGTCAAAAACATTCAGTACTTC